The 17 T cell receptor beta chains given below trace back to one sample, sequenced in a study of cytomegalovirus exposure and HLA in healthy donors. The PCR had 60 Vbeta and 13 Jbeta primers. Assay: immunoSEQ multiplex PCR; the TCRdb copy retains only in-frame clones and omits some. Here the sample spans about 130,000 clones, roughly three quarters being singletons. The sample consisted of PBMCs. The receptors originated from a man aged 30 to 45 in good health and CMV-seronegative.

This chain links TRBV7-8 with TRBJ2-2, with TRBD1 matching 9 bases. The V segment lost 1 base and the J segment 5 bases; nucleotides outside the gene matches: 2. Germline V CDR1 and CDR2: SGHVS, FQNEAQ. The CDR3 runs to 15 residues. The DNA of the CDR3 is TGTGCCAGCAGCTTAGGGACAGGGGAAACCGGGGAGCTGTTTTTT. Translating gives CASSLGTGETGELFF.

This clone was recorded a few times. The chain is built from TRBV10-3 and TRBJ2-5; D possibly corresponds to TRBD2 (6 bases). V dropped 4 bases and J dropped 1 base, with 10 bases sitting between them. The CDR3 consists of 14 residues. Germline V gene data show CDR1 as ENHRY and CDR2 as SYGVKD. The CDR3 DNA sequence: TGTGCCATCAGTGGGGCGGGGTCCCAAGAGACCCAGTACTTC. This codes for CAISGAGSQETQYF.

The CDR3 DNA reads TGTGCCAGTAGTATCCCGGGACAGGGGGCCCACGAGCAGTACTTC. Residues: CASSIPGQGAHEQYF. The rearrangement joins TRBV19 to TRBJ2-7, with 12 bases lining up with TRBD1. Germline lookup yields CDR1 LNHDA and CDR2 SQIVND (reference sequence). The length of the CDR3 is 15 residues. The J segment lost 5 bases and the V segment lost 3 bases, leaving 5 bases of the junction unmatched.

The chain links TRBV6-1 to TRBJ1-2; 10 bases match TRBD1. The CDR3 consists of 16 residues. V gave up 4 bases and J gave up 12 bases; unmatched junction bases: 17. Germline CDR1 is MNHNS and CDR2 is SASEGT. The CDR3 DNA sequence: TGTGCCAGCAGTGGGTTCATAAGGACAGGGGGGCGAGGCGACACCTTC. This codes for CASSGFIRTGGRGDTF.

This clone was found a few times. The chain joins TRBV4-1 to TRBJ2-2; 10 nucleotides line up with TRBD2. The CDR3 extends over 17 amino acids. Germline-derived CDR1 and CDR2 are MGHRA and YSYEKL. J gave up 4 bases and V 4 bases, and 9 bases lay outside the gene matches. CDR3 sequence reads: CASSLRGTSEGTGELFF. The CDR3 nucleotides are TGCGCCAGCAGCCTCAGAGGGACTAGCGAGGGCACCGGGGAGCTGTTTTTT.

The V call is TRBV7-3, the J call TRBJ1-1; possibly TRBD1 for D (5 bases). The germline V and J ends were trimmed by 4 bases and 2 bases, with 14 bases remaining between them. Germline V gives CDR1 SGHTA, CDR2 FQGTGA. The CDR3 spans 15 residues. This chain's CDR3 is CASSSGGLVNTEAFF. The CDR3 bases are TGTGCCAGCAGCTCGGGGGGGTTGGTCAACACTGAAGCTTTCTTT.

The chain couples TRBV7-2 to TRBJ2-3, with D maybe TRBD1 (5 bases). Trimming took off 4 bases at V and 3 bases at J, with 8 bases between the two ends. Germline assignment: CDR1 SGHTA and CDR2 FQGNSA. There are 13 residues in the CDR3. The CDR3 reads CASSSQGTDTQYF. The CDR3 region has the DNA TGTGCCAGCAGCTCCCAGGGTACAGATACGCAGTATTTT.

The chain employs TRBV5-1 and TRBJ2-2; 10 nucleotides agree with TRBD2. V trimming: 4 bases; J trimming: 5 bases; junction bases outside the gene matches: 14. The CDR3 has 18 amino acids. The germline V gene has CDR1 SGHRS and CDR2 YFSETQ. CDR3 sequence: CASSPPTSGIQRTGELFF. DNA of the CDR3: TGCGCCAGCAGCCCGCCTACTAGCGGGATTCAACGGACCGGGGAGCTGTTTTTT.

The chain has TRBV30 and TRBJ2-7; perhaps TRBD1 as D (5 bases). Trimming cost V 2 bases and J 2 bases, with 7 bases left between them. Per the germline V gene, CDR1 is GTSNPN and CDR2 is SVGIG (reference sequence). This CDR3 has 12 residues. The CDR3 is CAWSTGPYEQYF. DNA for the CDR3: TGTGCCTGGAGTACAGGCCCCTACGAGCAGTACTTC.

The V call is TRBV4-1, the J call TRBJ1-4; 8 positions match TRBD1. After removal of 0 bases from V and 1 base from J, the junction contained 10 bases not matched to a gene. The CDR3 has 19 amino acids. Per the germline V gene, CDR1 is MGHRA and CDR2 is YSYEKL. In DNA form, the CDR3 reads TGCGCCAGCAGCCAAGAGAGGCAGGGGGCTATAGGAACTAATGAAAAACTGTTTTTT. Translating it yields CASSQERQGAIGTNEKLFF.

The gene calls are TRBV6-1 and TRBJ2-7; 11 bases align to TRBD2. The V gene's germline CDR1 is MNHNS and CDR2 SASEGT. This CDR3 region has 15 residues. The V and J ends lost 3 bases and 2 bases, in that order; junction bases with no gene match: 3. This chain's CDR3 is CASSEIAGGPYEQYF. CDR3 nucleotides: TGTGCCAGCAGTGAGATAGCGGGAGGGCCCTACGAGCAGTACTTC.

The chain is built from TRBV2 and TRBJ1-2, with D uncertain. In germline, CDR1 is SNHLY, CDR2 FYNNEI. With 2 bases removed from V and 3 bases from J, the gap between germline ends came to 7 bases. The CDR3 loop spans 13 amino acids. For the CDR3, the DNA is TGTGCCAGCAGTGAAATGGGCTACTATGGCTACACCTTC. Translating it yields CASSEMGYYGYTF.

The chain is built from TRBV29-1 and TRBJ2-1, with 8 bases that match TRBD2. The germline CDR1 and CDR2 sequences are SQVTM and ANQGSEA. The J segment lost 0 bases and the V segment lost 7 bases, leaving 17 bases of the junction unmatched. CDR3 length: 18 residues. The DNA of the CDR3 is TGCAGCGGGATTAAAACGGGACTAGGGTCCCGCTCCTACAATGAGCAGTTCTTC. Translating it yields CSGIKTGLGSRSYNEQFF.

The J gene is TRBJ2-7, the V gene TRBV11-2; TRBD1 might be the D (6 bases). The CDR3 extends over 14 amino acids. The V and J ends lost 2 bases and 3 bases respectively, with 11 bases between them. CDR1 is SGHAT and CDR2 is FQNNGV in the germline V gene. CDR3 bases: TGTGCCAGCAGCTTACTCGAGGGGGACTACGAGCAGTACTTC. Translation gives CASSLLEGDYEQYF.

The genes are TRBV7-9 and TRBJ2-6, with 12 bases matching TRBD1. This CDR3 comprises 17 residues. V was pared by 5 bases and J by 2 bases, with 4 bases of the junction left unmatched. The V gene's germline CDR1 is SEHNR and CDR2 FQNEAQ (reference sequence). This chain's CDR3 is CASSAGQGAPGANVLTF. In DNA form, the CDR3 reads TGTGCCAGCAGCGCGGGACAGGGGGCGCCTGGGGCCAACGTCCTGACTTTC.

The chain employs TRBV7-9 and TRBJ2-7; 12 bases agree with TRBD2. V gave up 5 bases and J gave up 5 bases; unmatched junction bases: 10. The CDR3 is 16 residues long. Germline assignment: CDR1 SEHNR and CDR2 FQNEAQ (reference sequence). CDR3 region: CASSTRQTSGSHEQYF. The DNA of the CDR3 is TGTGCCAGCAGCACACGACAGACTAGCGGGAGTCACGAGCAGTACTTC.

In this sample, this clone turned up a few times. V and J are TRBV19 and TRBJ1-1; no clear D. CDR3 length equals 13 residues. Trimming stripped 6 bases from V and 3 bases from J, with 11 bases between. Germline V gene sequence: CDR1 LNHDA, CDR2 SQIVND (reference sequence). In DNA form, the CDR3 reads TGTGCCAGTAGGTTCAGAGGATACACTGAAGCTTTCTTT. It yields the protein CASRFRGYTEAFF.